This T cell receptor (beta chain) derives from a study of cytomegalovirus exposure and HLA in healthy donors. As for this clone: Its specificity is not known.

The CDR3 sequence is 15 residues long. Between the trimmed V and J ends, which lost 3 bases and 0 bases, there was a span of 6 bases. Looked up from germline, CDR1 is MNHEY and CDR2 is SMNVEV (reference sequence). In the PCR, 60 Vbeta and 13 Jbeta primers were used. Sequenced by immunoSEQ multiplex PCR; TCRdb stores in-frame clones only, minus some. The sample yields around 150,000 clones, around 81% seen once. The study's findings and limits: As a later analysis revealed, most CMV-associated TCR beta chains appeared HLA-restricted. Reports indicate that TCR beta sequences accurately predicted the HLA-A and HLA-B alleles of most subjects. Data from an earlier analysis indicated that most TCR beta V segments were productive either about 87% or about 30% of the time. A missense DCLRE1C variant was associated with V- and J-gene trimming of TCR beta chains in a later analysis, and an independent cohort replicated the association.

The chain uses TRBV27 and TRBJ1-6, with a possible D match to TRBD1 (5 bases). Sequences were obtained from PBMCs. The TCR originated in a man aged 50-59 years in good health and CMV-seronegative. In nucleotides, the CDR3 is TGTGCCAGCAGTTTGGGGGGCTCCTATAATTCACCCCTCCACTTT. As protein: CASSLGGSYNSPLHF.